A single sample is the source of the 30 T cell receptor beta chains below, sequenced in a study of cytomegalovirus exposure and HLA in healthy donors. The primer mix had 60 Vbeta and 13 Jbeta primers. Sequencing was performed with immunoSEQ multiplex PCR; in TCRdb, only in-frame clones are kept and a portion is missing. The repertoire includes about 90,000 clones, 65% to 85% of them detected once, and 2.7% sits in the top ten. Sequenced input: PBMCs. The origin of the receptors is a man under 40 in good health and CMV-seronegative.

This chain uses TRBV6-1 with TRBJ1-5; maybe TRBD1 (5 bases). Trimming took 5 bases from V and 7 from J, leaving 15 bases between them. The CDR3 totals 14 residues. Germline CDR1 reads MNHNS; CDR2 reads SASEGT. CDR3 residues: CASSRGGEGQPQHF. CDR3 in DNA: TGTGCCAGCAGTCGGGGGGGGGAAGGCCAGCCCCAGCATTTT.

The table lists this clone with a few counts. The chain employs TRBV9 and TRBJ2-5; D gene unclear. The CDR3 is 13 amino acids. Germline-derived CDR1 and CDR2 are SGDLS and YYNGEE. With 0 bases removed from V and 7 bases from J, the gap between germline ends came to 10 bases. CDR3 bases: TGTGCCAGCAGCGTAGGGTCGGTTGGGACCCAGTACTTC. Encoded protein: CASSVGSVGTQYF.

Here the CDR3 reads CASSSQAGARYNEQFF. The CDR3 DNA follows: TGTGCCAGCAGCTCCCAAGCGGGGGCGAGGTACAATGAGCAGTTCTTC. This rearrangement joins TRBV7-2 to TRBJ2-1, with 8 positions matching TRBD2. The CDR3 runs 16 residues. With 4 bases clipped from V and 4 bases from J, the junction kept 9 bases outside the gene matches. CDR1 is SGHTA and CDR2 is FQGNSA in the germline V gene.

As concerns this clone: At one boundary the junction diverges from the germline segment, which might be a read error. This sequence joins TRBV7-9 and TRBJ1-4, with D hard to call. CDR3 size: 15 residues. Germline lookup yields CDR1 SEHNR and CDR2 FQNEAQ (reference sequence). The CDR3 reads CASSLTLTAREKLFF. Written as DNA, the CDR3 is TGTGCAAGCAGCTTAACCCTAACCGCCAGGGAAAAACTGTTTTTT.

J is TRBJ1-4 and V is TRBV13; D is perhaps TRBD1 (6 bases). This CDR3 region has 14 residues. In germline, CDR1 is PRHDT, CDR2 FYEKMQ (reference sequence). V lost 5 bases and J 7 bases, leaving 14 bases between the germline ends. The CDR3 DNA follows: TGTGCCAGCAGCATTAGGGGGGGCCTTGAAAAACTGTTTTTT. This codes for CASSIRGGLEKLFF.

This clone has just a few counts. The chain couples TRBV5-1 to TRBJ2-3; TRBD1 matches 12 bases. This CDR3 spans 16 amino acids. The trim removed 0 bases at V and 6 bases at J, leaving 5 bases unmatched. The germline CDR1 and CDR2 sequences are SGHRS and YFSETQ. The CDR3 loop reads CASSLVGTGGVDTQYF. In nucleotides, the CDR3 is TGCGCCAGCAGCTTGGTCGGGACAGGGGGCGTCGATACGCAGTATTTT.

This chain connects TRBV19 to TRBJ1-5, with 9 bases that match TRBD1. Germline V lookup: CDR1 LNHDA, CDR2 SQIVND (reference sequence). V trimming: 3 bases; J trimming: 4 bases; junction bases outside the gene matches: 1. The CDR3 has 14 residues. The CDR3, as DNA: TGTGCCAGTAGTATTGACAGGGGGAATCAGCCCCAGCATTTT. Amino acids: CASSIDRGNQPQHF.

The chain has TRBV11-2 and TRBJ2-5; tentative D call: TRBD2 (5 bases). Near its end, the DNA agrees better with TRBJ2-7, so the J call may be wrong. This CDR3 has 16 amino acids. Germline V gene data show CDR1 as SGHAT and CDR2 as FQNNGV. The CDR3 region is CASSLSGSVTNYEQYF. Here the CDR3 DNA reads TGTGCCAGCAGCTTGTCGGGATCGGTCACCAACTACGAGCAGTACTTC.

This clone has only one observation. The chain carries TRBV18 and TRBJ2-7, with D possibly matching TRBD2 (7 bases). The CDR3 extends over 15 amino acids. Per germline, CDR1 KGHSH and CDR2 LQKENI. Trimming pared 2 bases from V and 6 bases from J, leaving 17 bases between. CDR3 loop: CASSPNSAGAGEQYF. The CDR3 DNA sequence: TGTGCCAGCTCACCAAATTCGGCGGGGGCAGGCGAGCAGTACTTC.

Here the CDR3 DNA reads TGTGCCAGCAGCCCACTGCTAGATACGCAGTATTTT. Its protein is CASSPLLDTQYF. The chain recombines TRBV11-2 with TRBJ2-3; D is uncertain. This CDR3 is built from 12 residues. V lost 5 bases to trimming and J lost 5 bases, with 8 bases between them. CDR1 is SGHAT and CDR2 is FQNNGV in the germline V gene.

The chain joins TRBV5-1 to TRBJ1-1, with D possibly TRBD1 on 5 matching bases. Germline lookup yields CDR1 SGHRS and CDR2 YFSETQ. The CDR3 runs 15 residues. Trimming took 3 bases from V and 3 from J, leaving 15 bases between them. In nucleotides, the CDR3 is TGCGCCAGCAGCTCCCTTCAGGGAGGGGACACTGAAGCTTTCTTT. This sequence encodes CASSSLQGGDTEAFF.

The gene calls are TRBV18 and TRBJ2-5; TRBD2 might be the D (5 bases). TRBJ2-7 matches the DNA end more closely, so the J call is doubtful. CDR1 KGHSH and CDR2 LQKENI come from the germline V gene. The CDR3 covers 14 residues. The CDR3 loop is CASSPVRGIYEQYF. For the CDR3, the DNA is TGTGCCAGCTCACCGGTTCGGGGAATCTACGAGCAGTACTTC.

The rearrangement joins TRBV19 to TRBJ1-1; D uncertain. The V gene lost 6 bases and the J gene lost 6 bases, with 11 bases spanning the gap. The CDR3 covers 12 residues. Germline assignment: CDR1 LNHDA and CDR2 SQIVND (reference sequence). In DNA form, the CDR3 reads TGTGCCAGTAGCCCGAGGAGGGCTGAAGCTTTCTTT. Amino acid sequence: CASSPRRAEAFF.

The chain joins TRBV14 to TRBJ1-1; the D is unclear. Germline V lookup: CDR1 SGHDN, CDR2 FVKESK. The CDR3 is 13 amino acids. Trimming took off 2 bases at V and 4 bases at J, with 8 bases between the two ends. As DNA, the CDR3 is TGTGCCAGCAGCCAATCCAGTTGCACTGAAGCTTTCTTT. Amino acid sequence: CASSQSSCTEAFF.

The CDR3 is CASSVIGLASGTGELFF. CDR3 DNA: TGTGCCAGCAGTGTAATAGGACTAGCTTCTGGAACCGGGGAGCTGTTTTTT. The genes are TRBV2 and TRBJ2-2, with TRBD2 matching 8 bases. The CDR3 is 17 amino acids. The V segment lost 4 bases and the J segment 5 bases; nucleotides outside the gene matches: 12. Germline V gene sequence: CDR1 SNHLY, CDR2 FYNNEI.

The table lists this clone with a count of one. This CDR3 reads CAIRKDRATGELFF. CDR3 bases: TGTGCCATCAGGAAGGACAGGGCCACCGGGGAGCTGTTTTTT. The rearrangement joins TRBV10-3 to TRBJ2-2; 8 positions agree with TRBD1. There are 14 residues in the CDR3. Germline V gives CDR1 ENHRY, CDR2 SYGVKD. V lost 6 bases to trimming and J lost 4 bases; unmatched junction nucleotides: 4.

As DNA, the CDR3 is TGTGCCAGCAGCTCCGGACTACTTGGCCTTCATGAGCAGTTCTTC. As protein: CASSSGLLGLHEQFF. The V and J genes are TRBV7-9 and TRBJ2-1; D possibly corresponds to TRBD2 (6 bases). Trimming removed 4 bases from V and 8 bases from J, with 18 bases in between. The CDR3 length is 15 residues. Germline V gene sequence: CDR1 SEHNR, CDR2 FQNEAQ (reference sequence).

The rearrangement links TRBV5-8 to TRBJ1-1, with TRBD1 identical over 9 bases. Per the germline V gene, CDR1 is SGHTS and CDR2 is YDEGEE. CDR3 length equals 15 residues. V trimming: 2 bases; J trimming: 7 bases; junction bases outside the gene matches: 9. This CDR3 is CASSFGTGIQSEAFF. As DNA, the CDR3 is TGTGCCAGCAGCTTCGGGACAGGGATTCAGAGTGAAGCTTTCTTT.

The chain uses TRBV5-5 and TRBJ2-7; D unclear. Deletions cut 4 bases from V and 4 bases from J, with 6 bases between. Germline CDR1 reads SGHKS; CDR2 reads YYEKEE (reference sequence). CDR3 size: 11 residues. CDR3 region: CASSVEYEQYF. The CDR3 DNA sequence: TGTGCCAGCAGCGTAGAATACGAGCAGTACTTC.

On this clone itself: This sample includes further DNA sequences coding for the same CDR3. V and J are TRBV6-5 and TRBJ1-1; a possible D gene is TRBD1 (6 bases). Germline V gene lookup returns CDR1 MNHEY and CDR2 SVGAGI. With 3 bases removed from V and 2 bases from J, the gap between germline ends came to 13 bases. This CDR3 has 15 residues. In DNA form, the CDR3 reads TGTGCCAGCAGTTATACGGGGGGCGGAAACACTGAAGCTTTCTTT. Protein product: CASSYTGGGNTEAFF.

Only a few counts were recorded for this clone. The V gene is TRBV4-3, the J gene TRBJ1-4; D uncertain. Between the trimmed V and J ends, which lost 4 bases and 12 bases, there was a span of 18 bases. The CDR3 sequence is 14 residues long. Germline loops: CDR1 LGHNA, CDR2 YSLEER. Written as DNA, the CDR3 is TGCGCCAGCAGCCTGTTATATTTCTCGGGAGAACTGTTTTTT. Protein sequence: CASSLLYFSGELFF.

The chain joins TRBV7-2 to TRBJ2-7; 7 nucleotides line up with TRBD1. J was trimmed by 4 bases and V by 0 bases; bases with no gene match: 6. The CDR3 is made up of 15 amino acids. From germline, CDR1 is SGHTA and CDR2 FQGNSA. The CDR3 protein is CASSLAGQTQYEQYF. CDR3 DNA sequence: TGTGCCAGCAGCTTAGCGGGACAGACCCAGTACGAGCAGTACTTC.

This rearrangement joins TRBV6-5 to TRBJ1-1; perhaps TRBD1 as D (5 bases). V was trimmed by 6 bases and J by 12 bases, leaving 17 bases between them. The CDR3 spans 12 residues. Germline assignment: CDR1 MNHEY and CDR2 SVGAGI. The CDR3 sequence: CASSLGDGGSFF. CDR3 coding DNA: TGTGCCAGCAGCCTGGGGGACGGAGGGTCTTTCTTT.

This clone has only a few counts. The chain couples TRBV19 to TRBJ2-1; possibly TRBD1 for D (5 bases). The V and J ends lost 1 base and 7 bases respectively, with 17 bases between them. The CDR3 sequence is 16 residues long. Germline lookup yields CDR1 LNHDA and CDR2 SQIVND (reference sequence). The CDR3 DNA reads as TGTGCCAGTAGTATAGTTCGGATGGTCAGACAGAATGAGCAGTTCTTC. This sequence encodes CASSIVRMVRQNEQFF.

The V call is TRBV7-3, the J call TRBJ2-1; 9 nucleotides line up with TRBD2. This CDR3 is built from 22 residues. Looked up from germline, CDR1 is SGHTA and CDR2 is FQGTGA. The V gene end was trimmed by 4 bases and the J gene end by 0 bases; junction bases not matched to a gene: 22. CDR3 region: CASSSNWPVGSGGKYSYNEQFF. The CDR3 DNA reads as TGTGCCAGCAGCTCCAATTGGCCCGTTGGTAGCGGGGGCAAGTACTCCTACAATGAGCAGTTCTTC.

This clone has just one count. The chain is built from TRBV18 and TRBJ1-1; D ambiguous. The CDR3 has 13 amino acids. Trimming took off 4 bases at V and 1 base at J, with 7 bases between the two ends. Per germline, CDR1 KGHSH and CDR2 LQKENI. The CDR3, as DNA: TGTGCCAGCTCACGAGGTTCGAACACTGAAGCTTTCTTT. Encoded protein: CASSRGSNTEAFF.

This chain joins TRBV18 and TRBJ2-5; possibly TRBD2 for D (5 bases). V was pared by 0 bases and J by 5 bases, with 13 bases between. The germline gives CDR1 KGHSH, CDR2 LQKENI. The CDR3 extends over 15 amino acids. CDR3 region: CASSPPNLERETQYF. The CDR3 bases are TGTGCCAGCTCACCACCAAATCTGGAGCGGGAGACCCAGTACTTC.

V is TRBV7-3 and J is TRBJ1-2, with a possible D match to TRBD1 (6 bases). V was clipped by 2 bases and J by 8 bases, with 21 bases between them. The V gene's germline CDR1 is SGHTA and CDR2 FQGTGA. This CDR3 contains 16 residues. The DNA for the CDR3 is TGTGCCAGCAGCTTACTCCCAGGGGCCACTCGGGGAGGCTACACCTTC. It is translated as CASSLLPGATRGGYTF.

The chain couples TRBV7-3 to TRBJ2-2, with 8 bases matching TRBD1. CDR3 size: 16 residues. Trimming cost V 2 bases and J 1 base; bases outside gene matches: 3. Germline values: CDR1 SGHTA, CDR2 FQGTGA. CDR3 in DNA: TGTGCCAGCAGCTTACTCGGGACAGGGAACACCGGGGAGCTGTTTTTT. It specifies CASSLLGTGNTGELFF.

The chain carries TRBV5-1 and TRBJ2-7; D gene uncertain. V lost 6 bases and J 0 bases, leaving 13 bases between the germline ends. Looked up from germline, CDR1 is SGHRS and CDR2 is YFSETQ. CDR3 size: 14 residues. Here the CDR3 DNA reads TGCGCCAGCATGGAGAGCCCTAGCTCCTACGAGCAGTACTTC. This translates into CASMESPSSYEQYF.